The T cell receptor (beta chain) under discussion was sequenced for a study of T-cell memory formation after mild COVID-19. Study-level background: TCR clusters were largely donor specific. The study's findings and limits: CD4+ bias marked clones expanding day 15 to 37, unlike balanced contracting clones. Cross-reactive memory seemingly joined, as some responding clones were found in pre-infection memory.

The germline gives CDR1 SGHTA, CDR2 FQGTGA. J gave up 0 bases and V 5 bases, and 20 bases lay outside the gene matches. The length of the CDR3 is 21 residues. To note about this clonotype: Antigen specificity is unknown.

Using constant-segment primers, 5'RACE produced TCR alpha and TCR beta cDNA libraries carrying sample barcodes and UMIs. In TCRdb, the 5' RACE reads were re-called with MiXCR into one record per CDR3 protein. The repertoire holds under 550,000 distinct CDR3 sequences, with about 20% as singletons. This clonotype was sampled from an adult woman who had mild COVID-19 (a few samples of this study predate the infection). Cell type and time point are not known. The sample taken for sequencing was PBMCs or a T cell subset sorted from them (not recorded which). The chain recombines TRBV7-3 with TRBJ1-1, with 11 positions matching TRBD1. CDR3 bases: TGTGCCAGCAGCCCTGGGATCCCGGGACAGGGGGAGGTCCTTATGAACACTGAAGCTTTCTTT. It yields the protein CASSPGIPGQGEVLMNTEAFF. The entire variable domain, with the rest obtained from reference TRBV7-3 and TRBJ1-1, is as follows: GAGVSQTPSNKVTEKGKYVELRCDPISGHTALYWYRQSLGQGPEFLIYFQGTGAADDSGLPNDRFFAVRPEGSVSTLKIQRTERGDSAVYLCASSPGIPGQGEVLMNTEAFFGQGTRLTVV.